This entry concerns a single T cell receptor (beta chain). The antigen is not known. The CDR3 length is 12 residues. Germline V lookup: CDR1 SQVTM, CDR2 ANQGSEA. V was trimmed by 5 bases and J by 5 bases, leaving 10 bases between them. This record comes from a study of cytomegalovirus exposure and HLA in healthy donors. General study points: As confirmed in vitro, a few CMV-associated chains were specific for CMV antigens. A list of 164 TCR beta chains associated with cytomegalovirus was given.

Repertoires were generated with immunoSEQ multiplex PCR, while TCRdb's copy carries only in-frame clones and drops some. Among approximately 300,000 clones listed, approximately 90% were seen once. This sequence originates from a woman under 30 in good health and CMV-seronegative. Sequenced input: PBMCs. The V and J genes are TRBV29-1 and TRBJ2-1; D perhaps matches TRBD2 (5 bases). The chain's CDR3 is CSVCLADNEQFF. The CDR3 bases are TGCAGCGTTTGCCTAGCCGACAATGAGCAGTTCTTC.